The 2 T cell receptor beta chains given below trace back to one sample, sequenced in a study of regulatory and conventional T cells in RAG deficiency. Clones were sequenced by immunoSEQ multiplex PCR, and TCRdb holds only the in-frame ones, with some missing. The table records roughly 30,000 clones, more than 90% of them present only once. The sorted conventional CD4+ T cells were CD25-low and CD127-high, with genomic DNA sequenced. The same data also went into a second study, on regulatory T cells. According to that study: Primers: 52 TRBV forward and 13 TRBJ reverse.

What was sequenced was CD25- CD4+ T cells sorted from blood. Receptors were obtained from a human donor in good health.

V gene TRBV5-4 combines with J gene TRBJ1-1; 7 bases line up with TRBD1. The V segment lost 0 bases and the J segment 6 bases; nucleotides outside the gene matches: 17. CDR3 length: 18 residues. Germline CDR1 reads SGHNT; CDR2 reads YYREEE (reference sequence). Here the CDR3 DNA reads TGTGCCAGCAGCTTGGGACCTGGCGCGGGGGGCAGGGGGGCTGAAGCTTTCTTT. Protein product: CASSLGPGAGGRGAEAFF. The full variable domain, in which reference TRBV5-4 and TRBJ1-1 provide the parts outside the CDR3, is ETGVTQSPTHLIKTRGQQVTLRCSSQSGHNTVSWYQQALGQGPQFIFQYYREEENGRGNFPPRFSGLQFPNYSSELNVNALELDDSALYLCASSLGPGAGGRGAEAFFGQGTRLTVV.

The V call is TRBV11-3, the J call TRBJ2-2; 8 bases line up with TRBD1. Looked up from germline, CDR1 is SGHNT and CDR2 is YENEEA. This CDR3 is built from 13 residues. J was trimmed by 7 bases and V by 2 bases; bases with no gene match: 0. The CDR3 nucleotides read TGTGCCAGCAGCTTAACAGGGGGCGGGGAGCTGTTTTTT. This sequence encodes CASSLTGGGELFF.